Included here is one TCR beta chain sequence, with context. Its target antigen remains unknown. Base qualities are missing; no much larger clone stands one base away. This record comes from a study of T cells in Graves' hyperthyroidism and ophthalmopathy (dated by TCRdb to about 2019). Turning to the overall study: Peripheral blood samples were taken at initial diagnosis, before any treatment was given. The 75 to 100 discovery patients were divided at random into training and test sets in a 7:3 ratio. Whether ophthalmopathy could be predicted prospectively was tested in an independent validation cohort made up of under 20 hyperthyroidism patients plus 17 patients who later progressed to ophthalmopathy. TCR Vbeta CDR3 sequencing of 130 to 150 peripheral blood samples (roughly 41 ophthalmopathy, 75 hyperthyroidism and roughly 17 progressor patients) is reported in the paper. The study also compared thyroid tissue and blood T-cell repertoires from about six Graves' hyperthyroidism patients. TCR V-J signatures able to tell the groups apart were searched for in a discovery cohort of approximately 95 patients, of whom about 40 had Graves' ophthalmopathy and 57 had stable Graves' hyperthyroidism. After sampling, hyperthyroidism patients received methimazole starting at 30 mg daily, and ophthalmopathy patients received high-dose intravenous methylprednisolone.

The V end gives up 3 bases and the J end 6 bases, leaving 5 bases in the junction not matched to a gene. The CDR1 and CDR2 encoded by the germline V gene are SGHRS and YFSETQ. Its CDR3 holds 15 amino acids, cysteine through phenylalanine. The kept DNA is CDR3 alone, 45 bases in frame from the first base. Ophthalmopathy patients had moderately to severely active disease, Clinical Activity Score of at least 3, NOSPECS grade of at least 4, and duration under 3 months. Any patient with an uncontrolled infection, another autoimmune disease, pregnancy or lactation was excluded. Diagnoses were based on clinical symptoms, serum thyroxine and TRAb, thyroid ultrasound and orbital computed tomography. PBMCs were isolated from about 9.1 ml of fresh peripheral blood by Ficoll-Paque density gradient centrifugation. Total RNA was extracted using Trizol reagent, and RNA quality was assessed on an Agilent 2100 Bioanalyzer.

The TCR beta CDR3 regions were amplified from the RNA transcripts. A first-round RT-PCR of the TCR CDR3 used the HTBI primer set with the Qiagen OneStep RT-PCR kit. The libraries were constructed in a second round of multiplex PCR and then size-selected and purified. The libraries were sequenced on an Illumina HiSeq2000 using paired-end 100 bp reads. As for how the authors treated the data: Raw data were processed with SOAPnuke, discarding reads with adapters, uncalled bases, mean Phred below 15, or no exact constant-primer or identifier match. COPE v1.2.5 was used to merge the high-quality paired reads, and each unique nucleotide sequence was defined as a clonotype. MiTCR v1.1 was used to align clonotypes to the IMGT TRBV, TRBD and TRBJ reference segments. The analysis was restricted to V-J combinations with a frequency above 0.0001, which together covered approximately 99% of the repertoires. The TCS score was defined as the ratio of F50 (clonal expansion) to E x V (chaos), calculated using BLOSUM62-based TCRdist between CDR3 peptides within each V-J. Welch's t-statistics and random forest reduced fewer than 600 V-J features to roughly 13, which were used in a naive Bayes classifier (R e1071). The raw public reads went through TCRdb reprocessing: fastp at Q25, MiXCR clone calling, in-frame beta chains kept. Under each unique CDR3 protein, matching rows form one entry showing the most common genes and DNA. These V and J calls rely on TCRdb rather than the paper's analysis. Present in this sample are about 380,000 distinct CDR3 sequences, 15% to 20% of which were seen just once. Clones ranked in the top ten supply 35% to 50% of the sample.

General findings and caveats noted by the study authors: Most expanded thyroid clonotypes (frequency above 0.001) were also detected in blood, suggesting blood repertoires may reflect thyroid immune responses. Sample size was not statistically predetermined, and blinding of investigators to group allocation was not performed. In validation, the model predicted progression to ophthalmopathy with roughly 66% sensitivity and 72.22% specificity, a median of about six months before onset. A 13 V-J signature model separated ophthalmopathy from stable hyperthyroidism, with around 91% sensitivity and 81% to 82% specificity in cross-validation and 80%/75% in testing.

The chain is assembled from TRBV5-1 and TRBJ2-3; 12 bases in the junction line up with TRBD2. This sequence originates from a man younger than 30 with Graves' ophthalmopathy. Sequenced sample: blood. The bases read TGCGCCAGCAGCTCACAGACTAGCGGGGGCGATACGCAGTATTTT. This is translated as CASSSQTSGGDTQYF.